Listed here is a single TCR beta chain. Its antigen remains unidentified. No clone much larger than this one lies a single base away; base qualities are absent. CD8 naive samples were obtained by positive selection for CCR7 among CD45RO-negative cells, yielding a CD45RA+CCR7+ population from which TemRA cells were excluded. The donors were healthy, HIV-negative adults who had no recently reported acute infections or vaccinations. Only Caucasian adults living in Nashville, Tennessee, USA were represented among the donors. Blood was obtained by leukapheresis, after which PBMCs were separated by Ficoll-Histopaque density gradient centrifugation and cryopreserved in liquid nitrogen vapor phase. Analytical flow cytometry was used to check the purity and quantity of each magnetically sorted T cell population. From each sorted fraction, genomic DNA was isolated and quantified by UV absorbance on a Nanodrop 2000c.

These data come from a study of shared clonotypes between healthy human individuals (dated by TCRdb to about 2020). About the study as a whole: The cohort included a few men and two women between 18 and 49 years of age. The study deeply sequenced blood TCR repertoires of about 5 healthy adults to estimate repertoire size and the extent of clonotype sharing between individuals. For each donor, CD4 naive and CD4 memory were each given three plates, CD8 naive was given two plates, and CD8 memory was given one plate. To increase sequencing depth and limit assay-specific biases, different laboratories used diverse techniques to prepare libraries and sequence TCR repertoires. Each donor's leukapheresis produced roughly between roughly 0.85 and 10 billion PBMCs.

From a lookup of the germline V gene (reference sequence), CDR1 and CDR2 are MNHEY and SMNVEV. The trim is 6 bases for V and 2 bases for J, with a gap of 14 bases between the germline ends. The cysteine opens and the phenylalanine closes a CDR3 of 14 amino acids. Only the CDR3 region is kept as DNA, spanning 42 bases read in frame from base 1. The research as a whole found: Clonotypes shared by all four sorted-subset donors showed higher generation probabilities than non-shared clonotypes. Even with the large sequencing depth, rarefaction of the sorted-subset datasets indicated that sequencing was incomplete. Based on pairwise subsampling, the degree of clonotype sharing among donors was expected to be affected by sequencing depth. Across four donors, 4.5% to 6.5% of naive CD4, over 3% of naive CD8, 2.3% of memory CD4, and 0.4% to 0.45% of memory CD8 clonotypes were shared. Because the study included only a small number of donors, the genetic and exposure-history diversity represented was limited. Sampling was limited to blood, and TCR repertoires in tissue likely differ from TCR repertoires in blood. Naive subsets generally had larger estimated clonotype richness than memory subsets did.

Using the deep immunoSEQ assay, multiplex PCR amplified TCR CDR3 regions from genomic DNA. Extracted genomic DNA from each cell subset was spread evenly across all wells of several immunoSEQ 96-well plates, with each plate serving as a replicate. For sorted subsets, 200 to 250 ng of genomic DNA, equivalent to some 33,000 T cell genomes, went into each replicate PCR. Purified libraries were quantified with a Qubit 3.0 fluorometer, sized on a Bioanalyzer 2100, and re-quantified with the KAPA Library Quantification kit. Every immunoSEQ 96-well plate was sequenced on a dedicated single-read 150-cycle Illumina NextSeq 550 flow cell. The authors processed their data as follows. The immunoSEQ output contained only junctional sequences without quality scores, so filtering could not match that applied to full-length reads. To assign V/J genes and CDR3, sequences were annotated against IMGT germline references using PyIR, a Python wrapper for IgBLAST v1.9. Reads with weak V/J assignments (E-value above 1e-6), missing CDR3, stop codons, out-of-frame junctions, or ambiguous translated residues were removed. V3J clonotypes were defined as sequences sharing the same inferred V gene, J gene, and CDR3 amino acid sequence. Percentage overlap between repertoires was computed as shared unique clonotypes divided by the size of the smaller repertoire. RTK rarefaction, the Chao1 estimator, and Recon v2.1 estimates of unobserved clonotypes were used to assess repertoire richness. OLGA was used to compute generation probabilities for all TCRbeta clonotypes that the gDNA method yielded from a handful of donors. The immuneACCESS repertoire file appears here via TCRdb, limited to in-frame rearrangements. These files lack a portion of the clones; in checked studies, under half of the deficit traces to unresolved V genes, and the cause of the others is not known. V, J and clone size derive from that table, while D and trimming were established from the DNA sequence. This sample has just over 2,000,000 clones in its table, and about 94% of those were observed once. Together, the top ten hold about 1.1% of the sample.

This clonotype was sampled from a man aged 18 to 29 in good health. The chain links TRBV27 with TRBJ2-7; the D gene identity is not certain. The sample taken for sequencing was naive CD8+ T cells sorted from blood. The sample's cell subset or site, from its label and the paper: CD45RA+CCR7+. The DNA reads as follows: TGTGCCAGCAGCGAGGACCGCCTTCCCTACGAGCAGTACTTC. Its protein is CASSEDRLPYEQYF.